Each of the 23 T cell receptor beta chains below was sequenced from the same sample in a study of CD8 T cells in Susac syndrome. With random hexamers, reverse transcription was performed on about 0.5 to 1 ug of RNA. TCRdb re-analysed the immunoSEQ multiplex PCR reads in MiXCR, keeping a single row per CDR3 protein. The sample contains 130,000 or so distinct CDR3 sequences, less than 95% of which appear only once. The sequenced sample consisted of CD4+ T cells from PBMCs. The receptors here all came from a human donor in good health.

The chain has TRBV14 and TRBJ2-5; possible D gene TRBD2, 5 bases. Looked up from germline, CDR1 is SGHDN and CDR2 is FVKESK. V was pared by 0 bases and J by 5 bases, with 19 bases between. The CDR3 spans 17 residues. CDR3 in amino acids: CASSQEIRSRRGETQYF. CDR3 coding DNA: TGTGCCAGCAGCCAAGAAATTAGAAGCCGCCGGGGTGAGACCCAGTACTTC.

This rearrangement joins TRBV24-1 to TRBJ2-1; D gene unclear. CDR3 length equals 12 residues. Looked up from germline, CDR1 is KGHDR and CDR2 is SFDVKD. V was pared by 5 bases and J by 10 bases, with 11 bases between. The CDR3 sequence is CATSGPGREQFF. The CDR3 DNA is TGTGCCACCAGTGGACCGGGCAGAGAGCAGTTCTTC.

V gene TRBV20-1 combines with J gene TRBJ1-1, with D maybe TRBD1 (6 bases). This CDR3 comprises 15 residues. Per the germline V gene, CDR1 is DFQATT and CDR2 is SNEGSKA (reference sequence). V was shortened by 3 bases and J by 1 base, with 15 bases between the two germline ends. The CDR3 here is CSASGTYWANTEAFF. Written as DNA, the CDR3 is TGCAGTGCTAGCGGGACATATTGGGCGAACACTGAAGCTTTCTTT.

This chain links TRBV14 with TRBJ2-5, with 9 nucleotides matching TRBD1. Germline lookup yields CDR1 SGHDN and CDR2 FVKESK. There are 14 residues in the CDR3. Trimming took 4 bases from V and 4 from J; bases not matched to a gene: 4. Here the CDR3 DNA reads TGTGCCAGCAGCCCCGGGACAGGGAGAGAGACCCAGTACTTC. It yields the protein CASSPGTGRETQYF.

The chain links TRBV7-8 to TRBJ2-5; no clear D. The V gene's germline CDR1 is SGHVS and CDR2 FQNEAQ. Trimming removed 5 bases from V and 2 bases from J, with 21 bases in between. The CDR3 covers 17 residues. The CDR3 reads CASSTRTAPLRQETQYF. CDR3 nucleotide sequence: TGTGCCAGCAGCACAAGGACGGCTCCCCTCCGGCAAGAGACCCAGTACTTC.

This sequence joins TRBV3-1 and TRBJ2-2; 9 nucleotides match TRBD1. The CDR3 has 15 residues. Per germline, CDR1 LGHDT and CDR2 YNNKEL (reference sequence). The trim removed 2 bases at V and 6 bases at J, leaving 4 bases unmatched. CDR3 residues: CASSQRQGGAGELFF. DNA of the CDR3: TGTGCCAGCAGCCAAAGACAGGGGGGAGCCGGGGAGCTGTTTTTT.

The genes are TRBV6-5 and TRBJ1-4; D possibly corresponds to TRBD1 (5 bases). The germline CDR1 and CDR2 sequences are MNHEY and SVGAGI. V was pared by 0 bases and J by 0 bases, with 5 bases between. This CDR3 contains 15 residues. CDR3 sequence (DNA): TGTGCCAGCAGTTACTCGGGGGCAACTAATGAAAAACTGTTTTTT. Protein sequence: CASSYSGATNEKLFF.

The CDR3 coding sequence is TGTGCCTCCCAACTAGCGGGACACTCCTACAATGAGCAGTTCTTC. Translation: CASQLAGHSYNEQFF. The J gene is TRBJ2-1, the V gene TRBV30, with 10 nucleotides matching TRBD2. Germline loops: CDR1 GTSNPN, CDR2 SVGIG (reference sequence). V was clipped by 7 bases and J by 0 bases; unmatched bases: 6. The CDR3 consists of 15 residues.

The J gene is TRBJ2-2, the V gene TRBV7-2; TRBD2 matches at 7 bases. V shed 5 bases and J 2 bases; nucleotides not matched to a gene: 8. Germline V gene sequence: CDR1 SGHTA, CDR2 FQGNSA. This CDR3 is built from 16 residues. The CDR3 nucleotides are TGTGCCAGCAGCCGGACTAGTATTGGTAACACCGGGGAGCTGTTTTTT. It encodes CASSRTSIGNTGELFF.

This chain links TRBV9 with TRBJ2-3, with 9 bases fitting TRBD2. Germline V gene sequence: CDR1 SGDLS, CDR2 YYNGEE. V lost 0 bases and J lost 1; bases outside the gene matches: 0. This CDR3 comprises 15 residues. The CDR3 DNA sequence: TGTGCCAGCAGCGTAGGGACTAGCGGCACAGATACGCAGTATTTT. It translates to CASSVGTSGTDTQYF. Drawing the rest from reference TRBV9 and TRBJ2-3, the complete variable domain is DSGVTQTPKHLITATGQRVTLRCSPRSGDLSVYWYQQSLDQGLQFLIQYYNGEERAKGNILERFSAQQFPDLHSELNLSSLELGDSALYFCASSVGTSGTDTQYFGPGTRLTVL.

The rearrangement joins TRBV6-2 or TRBV6-3 to TRBJ1-4; perhaps TRBD1 as D (5 bases). Trimming removed 2 bases at V and 10 bases at J, with 17 bases between. The CDR3 has 15 residues. CDR1 is MNHEY, CDR2 SVGEGT, per germline. In nucleotides, the CDR3 is TGTGCCAGCAGTTACGCATCCGGTGGGCAGGGAAAACTGTTTTTT. Residues: CASSYASGGQGKLFF.

This sequence joins TRBV5-1 and TRBJ2-3, with TRBD1 matching over 9 bases. The CDR3 spans 16 residues. Germline CDR1 and CDR2: SGHRS and YFSETQ. With 4 bases clipped from V and 0 bases from J, the junction kept 6 bases outside the gene matches. CDR3 amino acids: CASSPRTGASTDTQYF. CDR3 sequence (DNA): TGCGCCAGCAGCCCCAGGACAGGGGCTAGCACAGATACGCAGTATTTT.

The count of this clonotype is one. The chain combines TRBV14 with TRBJ2-1; no firm D call. The CDR3 is made up of 14 amino acids. The V end lost 4 bases, the J end lost 3 bases, and 10 bases lay between the germline ends. Germline V gene data show CDR1 as SGHDN and CDR2 as FVKESK. The CDR3 DNA is TGTGCCAGCAGCCCCCCGGCGTTCTACAATGAGCAGTTCTTC. This translates into CASSPPAFYNEQFF.

This chain joins TRBV12-3 or TRBV12-4 and TRBJ2-2, with D hard to call. This CDR3 region has 15 residues. Trimming left V 6 bases short and J 2 bases short, with 13 bases between. Here the CDR3 DNA reads TGTGCCAGCAGCCGACGGGCGGTCAACACCGGGGAGCTGTTTTTT. This encodes CASSRRAVNTGELFF.

The chain employs TRBV29-1 and TRBJ1-4; unclear D gene. The germline gives CDR1 SQVTM, CDR2 ANQGSEA. The CDR3 extends over 14 amino acids. V was pared by 5 bases and J by 0 bases, with 10 bases between. The CDR3: CSVLQTTTNEKLFF. The CDR3 DNA is TGCAGCGTTCTTCAGACCACAACTAATGAAAAACTGTTTTTT.

The chain is built from TRBV12-3 or TRBV12-4 and TRBJ1-5; possibly TRBD1 for D (5 bases). V shed 4 bases and J shed 6 bases, with 13 bases lying between them. CDR3 length equals 14 residues. The CDR3 is CASSSPDKVQPQHF. DNA of the CDR3: TGTGCCAGCAGTTCGCCGGACAAGGTTCAGCCCCAGCATTTT.

The J gene is TRBJ1-4, the V gene TRBV30, with a possible D match to TRBD1 (5 bases). CDR1 is GTSNPN, CDR2 SVGIG, per germline (reference sequence). V was trimmed by 1 base and J by 3 bases, leaving 12 bases between them. The CDR3 runs to 15 residues. For the CDR3, the DNA is TGTGCCTGGAGTGCCCCACCGGGGGCTAATGAAAAACTGTTTTTT. This translates into CAWSAPPGANEKLFF.

V usage is TRBV20-1 and J usage is TRBJ2-5; D possibly uses TRBD1 or TRBD2 (5 bases each). The CDR3 length is 14 residues. In germline, CDR1 is DFQATT, CDR2 SNEGSKA (reference sequence). Trimming removed 6 bases at V and 2 bases at J, with 16 bases between. The CDR3 region is CSAPPGREQETQYF. The CDR3 coding sequence is TGCAGTGCCCCGCCGGGACGGGAACAAGAGACCCAGTACTTC.

The chain has TRBV30 and TRBJ2-3; D is perhaps TRBD1 (7 bases). Germline V gene lookup returns CDR1 GTSNPN and CDR2 SVGIG (reference sequence). Trimming cost V 1 base and J 4 bases, with 15 bases left between them. This CDR3 is built from 15 residues. DNA for the CDR3: TGTGCCTGGAGTGCCGCTACAGGGGAGGCAGATACGCAGTATTTT. This gives the protein CAWSAATGEADTQYF.

V is TRBV7-3 and J is TRBJ2-2; 7 bases align to TRBD2. This CDR3 is 14 amino acids long. Per germline, CDR1 SGHTA and CDR2 FQGTGA. V lost 5 bases and J lost 7; bases outside the gene matches: 7. The CDR3 loop is CASSPGGHRGELFF. In DNA form, the CDR3 reads TGTGCCAGCAGCCCGGGGGGTCACCGCGGGGAGCTGTTTTTT.

A few counts support this clonotype. This chain uses TRBV19 with TRBJ2-5, with 10 bases that match TRBD1. Germline trimming cut 10 bases from V and 5 bases from J; bases unmatched to any gene: 13. Per the germline V gene, CDR1 is LNHDA and CDR2 is SQIVND (reference sequence). The CDR3 is made up of 15 amino acids. The CDR3 here is CATGTGDPWSETQYF. Written as DNA, the CDR3 is TGTGCCACCGGGACAGGGGACCCTTGGAGCGAGACCCAGTACTTC.

The chain is built from TRBV4-3 and TRBJ2-3; 11 bases are shared with TRBD2. V lost 0 bases and J lost 6; bases outside the gene matches: 5. This CDR3 is built from 16 residues. Germline CDR1 LGHNA, CDR2 YSLEER. CDR3 in DNA: TGCGCCAGCAGCCAAGATAGGCTAGCGGGAGGCGATACGCAGTATTTT. Encoded protein: CASSQDRLAGGDTQYF.

Of note for this clonotype: Germline and junction disagree at one end, which may indicate a read error. The V gene is TRBV7-7, the J gene TRBJ2-6; D ambiguous. In germline, CDR1 is SSHAT, CDR2 FNYEAQ (reference sequence). There are 14 residues in the CDR3. The chain's CDR3 is CASSLSIGANVLTF. The CDR3 DNA sequence: TGTGCTAGCAGCTTAAGTATAGGGGCCAACGTCCTGACTTTC. The whole variable domain, filled in from reference TRBV7-7 and TRBJ2-6, reads GAGVSQSPRYKVTKRGQDVTLRCDPISSHATLYWYQQALGQGPEFLTYFNYEAQPDKSGLPSDRFSAERPEGSISTLTIQRTEQRDSAMYRCASSLSIGANVLTFGAGSRLTVL.